This note documents a single T cell receptor (beta chain) sequence. The target antigen is unknown. The authors ran a second PCR of 7 to 11 cycles using a sample-barcoded 5' primer and a J-beta primer mix. TCRdb re-analysed the 5' RACE reads in MiXCR, keeping a single row per CDR3 protein. The sample has fewer than 2,000,000 distinct CDR3 sequences, around 42% seen once. This entry is derived from a study of blood T cells in healthy people across ages. Whole-study findings and limits: Underestimates were what the diversity estimates from one million T cells were considered to be.

Samples each had at least 5 micrograms of total RNA extracted. The J segment lost 0 bases and the V segment lost 1 base, leaving 4 bases of the junction unmatched. Germline V CDR1 and CDR2: KGHDR, SFDVKD. The CDR3 spans 16 residues. This TCR was sampled from a human donor in good health. The specimen sequenced was blood. This chain joins TRBV24-1 and TRBJ2-7; 8 nucleotides agree with TRBD1. CDR3 region: CATSDFSRGLSYEQYF. The CDR3, as DNA: TGTGCCACCAGTGATTTCAGCAGGGGGCTCTCCTACGAGCAGTACTTC.